This entry describes one TCR beta chain. Its antigen is not identified. Germline V gives CDR1 DFQATT, CDR2 SNEGSKA (reference sequence). V was cut by 3 bases and J by 4 bases, with 10 bases left in between. The length of the CDR3 is 12 residues. This sample was included in a study of T cells in Graves' hyperthyroidism and ophthalmopathy. General study findings and limits: Researchers found most expanded thyroid clonotypes above 0.001 in blood as well.

Amplification yielded TCR beta CDR3 regions, with RNA transcripts as the source. Researchers ran a first-round RT-PCR on the TCR CDR3 using the HTBI primer set. TCRdb fed the multiplex PCR reads into MiXCR, producing one record per CDR3 protein. The sample includes fewer than 750,000 distinct CDR3 sequences, about 14% of them seen just once. This clonotype was obtained from a middle-aged woman with Graves' ophthalmopathy. The sample taken for sequencing was blood. The chain carries TRBV20-1 and TRBJ2-7; D not resolved. As DNA, the CDR3 is TGCAGTGCTAGGCCTGGAAATTACGAGCAGTACTTC. This codes for CSARPGNYEQYF.